The present T cell receptor (beta chain) was sequenced within a study of OX40 agonist ivuxolimab in advanced cancers. Study findings and constraints: More expanded clones were seen, on average, in CD8+ T cells than in CD4+.

No patient had autoimmune disease or received systemic immunosuppression. In its sample, this clone was seen once. Its antigen remains unidentified. Sequencing used immunoSEQ multiplex PCR; TCRdb keeps in-frame clones, though not all of them. Here the sample spans about 110,000 clones, around 93% being singletons. Germline loops: CDR1 LGHNA, CDR2 YNFKEQ. The CDR3 consists of 14 residues. Trimming shortened V by 0 bases and J by 2 bases, and 6 bases separated the two germline ends. The sequence was obtained from an adult with an advanced solid tumor such as melanoma, head and neck, liver or kidney cancer. The chain links TRBV4-2 to TRBJ2-3, with D unclear. The starting material was CD4+ or CD8+ T cells sorted from blood, obtained in a trial of the OX40 agonist ivuxolimab. The DNA of the CDR3 is TGTGCCAGCAGCCAAGAAGCCGACACAGATACGCAGTATTTT. Its translation: CASSQEADTDTQYF.